This TCR beta chain came from a study of CD8 T cell repertoires and HIV-1 epitope variants. About the study: An uncultured baseline aliquot held 1M T cells. General study results and limits: Most of the nine antigen-specific clonotypes appeared cross-reactive to autologous or escape variants. The assay identified only TCR beta chains of antigen-proliferating T cells.

Points on this clone: What it recognizes is unknown. In the same sample, other DNA sequences code for this CDR3.

This CDR3 is 16 amino acids long. Trimming took 0 bases from V and 3 from J, leaving 15 bases between them. In germline, CDR1 is MNHEY, CDR2 SMNVEV (reference sequence). Method: immunoSEQ multiplex PCR; TCRdb's copy keeps in-frame clones and lacks some. The sample holds about 2,600 clones, less than 65% seen once. Sequences were obtained from cultured CD8+ T cells derived from PBMCs. This receptor was obtained from a male donor with HIV. The V call is TRBV27, the J call TRBJ2-7; TRBD1 is a possible D gene (5 bases). CDR3 nucleotide sequence: TGTGCCAGCAGTTTATCCCAGGGTACTCTGAGCTACGAGCAGTACTTC. Its protein is CASSLSQGTLSYEQYF.